This T cell receptor beta chain was recorded in a study of shared clonotypes between healthy human individuals (TCRdb year 2020). With respect to the entire study: The cohort included three men and a couple of women between 18 and 49 years of age. Per donor, three plates each were used for CD4 naive and CD4 memory, two for CD8 naive, and one for CD8 memory. Libraries were prepared and TCR repertoires were sequenced by different laboratories using diverse techniques, in order to increase sequencing depth and limit assay-specific biases. Per donor, leukapheresis produced somewhere between about 0.9 and 9 billion PBMCs. To estimate repertoire size and how much clonotypes are shared between individuals, the study performed deep sequencing of blood TCR repertoires from five healthy adults.

Healthy HIV-negative adults with no recently reported acute infections or vaccinations were included as donors. Every donor was a Caucasian adult living in Nashville, Tennessee, USA. CD4+ T cells were enriched by magnetic negative selection; naive cells were then positively selected on CD45RA, and the negative fraction formed the memory subset. Blood was obtained by leukapheresis, after which PBMCs were separated by Ficoll-Histopaque density gradient centrifugation and cryopreserved in liquid nitrogen vapor phase. Analytical flow cytometry was used to check the purity and quantity of every magnetically sorted T cell population. Each sorted fraction had its genomic DNA isolated and then quantified by UV absorbance on a Nanodrop 2000c. What the authors observed across the whole study: Larger estimated clonotype richness was generally found for naive subsets than for memory subsets. The small number of donors limited the genetic and exposure-history diversity represented. Across a few donors, about 5% of naive CD4, roughly 3.4% of naive CD8, under 2.5% of memory CD4, and roughly 0.4% of memory CD8 clonotypes were shared. Only blood was sampled, and tissue TCR repertoires likely differ from those in blood. Incomplete sequencing was indicated by rarefaction of sorted-subset datasets, despite the large sequencing depth. Pairwise subsampling indicated that sequencing depth was expected to affect the degree of clonotype sharing among donors. Compared with non-shared clonotypes, the clonotypes found in all four sorted-subset donors had higher generation probabilities.

The CDR3 numbers 14 residues from cysteine through phenylalanine. Only the CDR3 DNA stays, 42 bases, in frame from base 1. For CDR1 and CDR2, the germline V gene lists ENHRY and SYGVKD. V sheds 2 bases and J sheds 2 bases, leaving 10 bases between their ends. As concerns this clone: Its antigen has not been determined. There are no base qualities to consult, and no much larger clone falls within one base. Distinct nucleotide sequences in the sample also encode this CDR3.

Using the deep immunoSEQ assay, multiplex PCR amplified TCR CDR3 regions from genomic DNA. Genomic DNA extracted from each cell subset was distributed evenly over all wells of several immunoSEQ 96-well plates, and each plate served as one replicate. For sorted subsets, 200 to 250 ng of genomic DNA, equivalent to around 29,000 T cell genomes, went into each replicate PCR. Purified libraries were measured with a Qubit 3.0 fluorometer, size-checked on a Bioanalyzer 2100, and measured again with the KAPA Library Quantification kit. A separate single-read 150-cycle Illumina NextSeq 550 flow cell was used to sequence each immunoSEQ 96-well plate. In the paper's pipeline: Because the immunoSEQ output held only junctional sequences and lacked quality scores, the filtering could not match the filtering applied to full-length reads. Sequences were annotated with PyIR, a Python wrapper for IgBLAST v1.9, using IMGT germline references to assign V/J genes and CDR3. Reads with weak V/J assignments (E-value above 1e-6), missing CDR3, stop codons, out-of-frame junctions, or ambiguous translated residues were removed. V3J clonotypes were defined as sequences sharing the same inferred V gene, J gene, and CDR3 amino acid sequence. The percentage overlap between two repertoires was calculated by dividing the number of shared unique clonotypes by the size of the smaller repertoire. Repertoire richness was assessed with RTK rarefaction, the Chao1 estimator, and Recon v2.1 estimates of unobserved clonotypes. OLGA was used to compute generation probabilities for all TCRbeta clonotypes that the gDNA method yielded from a handful of donors. TCRdb carries this immuneACCESS record with in-frame sequences only. Its versions omit some clonotypes, under half of them owing to an unresolved V gene in the studies checked, with the rest unexplained. Clone size and the V and J calls come from that table; the DNA yielded D and trimming. The sample table records a few million clones; roughly 92% of these occur just once. Jointly, the top ten make up 0.37% of the sample.

The sequenced material came from naive CD4+ T cells from PBMCs. Read against the paper, the sample's cell subset or site label means: CD45RA+ positively selected. The chain is encoded by TRBV10-3 joined to TRBJ2-7; the D gene is perhaps TRBD1, on 6 matching bases. The receptor's source is a man younger than 35 in good health. Some clones in this sample may be carry-over from other donors' samples. The bases read TGTGCCATCAGTGAGCGACAGGATACCTACGAGCAGTACTTC. It is translated as CAISERQDTYEQYF.